This T cell receptor beta chain was sequenced during a study of T cell responses to AZD1222 COVID-19 vaccine. Libraries were prepared by immunoSEQ multiplex PCR; TCRdb keeps only in-frame clonotypes and omits some of them. The sample consists of more than 85,000 clones, more than 70% of them appearing once. Germline V lookup: CDR1 LNHDA, CDR2 SQIVND (reference sequence). V lost 4 bases to trimming and J lost 8 bases, with 15 bases between them. This CDR3 is 15 amino acids long. The clonotype was recovered from an adult who received the AZD1222 COVID-19 vaccine. V is TRBV19 and J is TRBJ1-6, with a tentative D call TRBD1 (5 bases). The specimen comprised peripheral blood, sampled 28 days after the second AZD1222 dose. CDR3 nucleotide sequence: TGTGCCAGTAGTAAGAACAGGTTAAAGGATTCACCCCTCCACTTT. This codes for CASSKNRLKDSPLHF.